This T cell receptor beta chain was identified in a study of OX40 agonist ivuxolimab in advanced cancers. Study summary: Ivuxolimab, which is an agonistic anti-OX40 (CD134) antibody, was administered to the patients. It was permissible to have had prior anti-PD-1, anti-PD-L1 or anti-CTLA-4 therapy, and more than 30% had some.

Collection of blood occurred at baseline, at cycle 4 day 1, and at cycle 7 day 1. This clone has only a few counts. This table comes from immunoSEQ multiplex PCR, and its TCRdb copy is limited to in-frame clones, with some not included. This sample has 55,000 to 80,000 clones, with about nine tenths found just once. Sequencing was performed on CD4+ or CD8+ T cells sorted from blood, taken in a trial of the OX40 agonist ivuxolimab. The source of this sequence is an adult with an advanced solid tumor such as melanoma, head and neck, liver or kidney cancer.

The CDR3 DNA sequence: TGCGCCAGCAGCCAGGATGGGACCGCCCGCTACACCTTC. It translates to CASSQDGTARYTF. The chain joins TRBV4-1 to TRBJ1-2; possible D gene TRBD1, 5 bases. The germline gives CDR1 MGHRA, CDR2 YSYEKL. V gave up 3 bases and J gave up 9 bases, with 14 bases separating them. The CDR3 runs 13 residues.